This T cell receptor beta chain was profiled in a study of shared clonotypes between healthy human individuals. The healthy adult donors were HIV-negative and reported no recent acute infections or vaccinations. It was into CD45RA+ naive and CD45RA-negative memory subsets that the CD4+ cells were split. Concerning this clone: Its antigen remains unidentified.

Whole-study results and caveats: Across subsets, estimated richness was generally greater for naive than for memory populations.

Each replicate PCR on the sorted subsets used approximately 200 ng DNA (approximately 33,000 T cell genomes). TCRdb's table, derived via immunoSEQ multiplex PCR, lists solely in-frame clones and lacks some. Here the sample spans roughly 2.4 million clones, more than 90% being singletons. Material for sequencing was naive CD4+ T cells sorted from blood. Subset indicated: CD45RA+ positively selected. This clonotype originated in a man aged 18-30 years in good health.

The CDR3 protein is CASSYSIYSNQPQHF. Written as DNA, the CDR3 is TGTGCCAGCAGTTACTCAATTTATAGCAATCAGCCCCAGCATTTT. The chain employs TRBV6-6 and TRBJ1-5; D is unclear. Per the germline V gene, CDR1 is MNHNY and CDR2 is SVGAGI (reference sequence). Trimming stripped 0 bases from V and 0 bases from J, with 6 bases between. CDR3 length equals 15 residues.